This TCR beta chain was found in a study of shared T cell receptors in the human thymus. Sequencing was performed with immunoSEQ multiplex PCR; in TCRdb, only in-frame clones are kept and a portion is missing. The sample lists 550,000 to 800,000 clones, 70% to 90% occurring once. Per the germline V gene, CDR1 is SNHLY and CDR2 is FYNNEI. V dropped 2 bases and J dropped 4 bases, with 14 bases sitting between them. The CDR3 has 16 residues. The sample was also linked to a second study, of human thymus T cells. As reported in that work: Donors consisted of healthy Finnish infants (having corrective surgery for congenital heart defects). From resections taken during corrective heart surgery, the thymus tissue was obtained. Usage of V and J genes appeared biased in thymic and blood repertoires. Related work showed strongly overlapping thymic repertoires across unrelated individuals.

The chain uses TRBV2 and TRBJ2-2, with D possibly being TRBD2 (6 bases). The receptor was isolated from a girl in the first two years of life with a congenital heart defect. The sample was thymocytes. The CDR3 region has the DNA TGTGCCAGCAGTGAAATGACTAGGTGGGGCACCGGGGAGCTGTTTTTT. It translates to CASSEMTRWGTGELFF.